Given below is one T cell receptor (beta chain) in context. This record belongs to a study of CD8 T cells in Susac syndrome. The RNA, about 0.5 to 1 ug, was put through reverse transcription using random hexamers. TCRdb fed the immunoSEQ multiplex PCR reads into MiXCR, producing one record per CDR3 protein. The repertoire has about 120,000 distinct CDR3 sequences, around 92% of them found once; the top ten carry roughly 0.094%. CDR1 and CDR2 (germline): MNHEY, SMNVEV (reference sequence). This CDR3 is 18 amino acids long. The V and J ends lost 4 bases and 2 bases respectively, with 21 bases between them.

Sequencing was carried out using CD4+ T cells from PBMCs. This TCR was sampled from a human donor with multiple sclerosis. The chain carries TRBV27 and TRBJ1-5; a weak D match, TRBD1 (5 bases). The CDR3: CASSSTPLAGRGNQPQHF. The CDR3 region has the DNA TGTGCCAGCAGTTCCACCCCACTTGCAGGGAGAGGCAATCAGCCCCAGCATTTT.